A selection of T cell receptor beta chains follows, all from one sample in a study of blood T cell repertoires in COVID-19. Profiling relied on immunoSEQ multiplex PCR, and the TCRdb table lists in-frame clones only, not all of them. This sample yields under 200,000 clones, of which roughly 80% are seen a single time; approximately 15% belongs to the top ten. The sequencing sample was made of peripheral blood. All receptors derive from a man aged 55 to 70 with active or convalescent COVID-19. CDR3s include the opening cysteine and the closing phenylalanine or tryptophan. A D gene is named only where the DNA matches it firmly. Expanded clones get a size class; other rows say once, few or many, or leave the size out.

clone_size,j_call,d_call,v_call,cdr3_aa,cdr3_nt
few,TRBJ2-3,-,TRBV29-1,CSATRISTDTQYF,TGCAGCGCGACTAGGATCAGCACAGATACGCAGTATTTT
-,TRBJ2-7,-,TRBV18,CASSRQSYEQYF,TGTGCCAGCTCACGACAGAGCTACGAGCAGTACTTC
-,TRBJ2-7,TRBD2,TRBV9,CASSPPRASGSYEQYF,TGTGCCAGCAGTCCCCCCCGGGCTAGCGGGAGTTACGAGCAGTACTTC
-,TRBJ1-1,-,TRBV9,CASSPVGGANTEAFF,TGTGCCAGCAGCCCAGTGGGAGGGGCGAACACTGAAGCTTTCTTT
-,TRBJ2-3,-,TRBV18,CASSPPSQSTDTQYF,TGTGCCAGCTCACCACCCTCCCAGAGCACAGATACGCAGTATTTT
few,TRBJ2-7,-,TRBV4-1,CASSQVYRAGLASEQYF,TGCGCCAGCAGCCAAGTATATCGGGCGGGGCTAGCTTCCGAGCAGTACTTC
-,TRBJ2-2,-,TRBV27,CASSPSLANTGELFF,TGTGCCAGCAGTCCCTCCCTCGCGAACACCGGGGAGCTGTTTTTT
-,TRBJ1-1,-,TRBV9,CASSVAGGLVTEAFF,TGTGCCAGCAGCGTAGCGGGGGGCTTAGTCACTGAAGCTTTCTTT
-,TRBJ2-2,-,TRBV6-5,CASSWALNTGELFF,TGTGCCAGCAGCTGGGCCCTGAACACCGGGGAGCTGTTTTTT
-,TRBJ2-5,TRBD2,TRBV10-3,CATGTGLAETQYF,TGTGCCACCGGGACGGGACTAGCGGAGACCCAGTACTTC
few,TRBJ2-1,TRBD1,TRBV7-2,CASSLVGTGVNEQFF,TGTGCCAGCAGCTTAGTGGGGACAGGGGTCAATGAGCAGTTCTTC
-,TRBJ2-1,-,TRBV2,CASSEYSRSEQFF,TGTGCCAGCAGTGAATATTCACGGAGTGAGCAGTTCTTC
-,TRBJ2-5,TRBD1,TRBV6-5,CASSRDRAETQYF,TGTGCCAGCAGTCGGGACAGGGCGGAGACCCAGTACTTC
-,TRBJ2-3,TRBD2,TRBV5-7,CASSLWPRGGSPDTQYF,TGTGCCAGCAGCTTGTGGCCCCGGGGCGGGAGCCCAGATACGCAGTATTTT
-,TRBJ1-1,TRBD1,TRBV5-1,CASSFGTGFGEAFF,TGCGCCAGCAGCTTCGGGACAGGGTTTGGTGAAGCTTTCTTT
once,TRBJ2-5,-,TRBV13,CASSQVRETQYF,TGTGCCAGCAGTCAGGTCAGGGAGACCCAGTACTTC
-,TRBJ2-1,-,TRBV4-2,CASSQGGRPGHDEQFF,TGTGCCAGCAGCCAAGGGGGTAGACCGGGACACGATGAGCAGTTCTTC
-,TRBJ2-7,TRBD1,TRBV30,CAWGTGGEQYF,TGTGCCTGGGGAACAGGGGGCGAGCAGTACTTC
-,TRBJ1-6,TRBD1,TRBV3-1/TRBV3-2,CASSRRQGLYNSPLHF,TGTGCCAGCAGCCGTCGACAGGGTCTTTATAATTCACCCCTCCACTTT
-,TRBJ1-2,-,TRBV29-1,CSVEQGRNYGYTF,TGCAGCGTTGAACAGGGTCGTAACTATGGCTACACCTTC
-,TRBJ2-7,TRBD1,TRBV27,CASSFSPTDRGHEQYF,TGTGCCAGCAGTTTTTCCCCAACAGACAGGGGTCACGAGCAGTACTTC
-,TRBJ2-7,TRBD1,TRBV28,CASSFSGQGDYEQYF,TGTGCCAGCAGTTTTTCCGGACAGGGGGACTACGAGCAGTACTTC
many,TRBJ1-1,-,TRBV21-1,CASSIRGRDTEAFF,TGTGCCAGCAGCATTCGTGGGAGAGACACTGAAGCTTTCTTT
-,TRBJ2-2,TRBD2,TRBV24-1,CATSDRLGRANTGELFF,TGTGCCACCAGTGATCGACTGGGGAGGGCTAACACCGGGGAGCTGTTTTTT
-,TRBJ1-4,TRBD1,TRBV7-9,CASVRRGLAEKLFF,TGTGCCAGCGTAAGAAGGGGGCTGGCTGAAAAACTGTTTTTT
-,TRBJ2-7,TRBD2,TRBV12-3/TRBV12-4,CASSFVREAEQYF,TGTGCCAGCAGTTTTGTGCGGGAGGCCGAGCAGTACTTC
-,TRBJ2-7,-,TRBV28,CASSFPGLESSYEQYF,TGTGCCAGCAGTTTCCCCGGGTTGGAGAGCTCCTACGAGCAGTACTTC
-,TRBJ2-3,TRBD2,TRBV2,CASSQLAGVTDTQYF,TGTGCCAGCTCCCAACTAGCGGGAGTGACAGATACGCAGTATTTT
once,TRBJ1-4,TRBD1,TRBV18,CASSPQGAATNEKLFF,TGTGCCAGCTCACCACAGGGGGCGGCAACTAATGAAAAACTGTTTTTT
-,TRBJ2-2,TRBD2,TRBV30,CAWTLARYTGELFF,TGTGCCTGGACACTAGCGAGGTACACCGGGGAGCTGTTTTTT
-,TRBJ1-1,TRBD1,TRBV11-2,CASSRDRATEAFF,TGTGCCAGCAGTAGGGACAGGGCAACTGAAGCTTTCTTT
-,TRBJ2-2,-,TRBV4-3,CASSLGQGGELFF,TGCGCCAGCAGCCTGGGGCAGGGCGGGGAGCTGTTTTTT
-,TRBJ1-4,-,TRBV5-1,CASSWGGDYTGPEKLFF,TGCGCCAGCAGCTGGGGGGGCGACTACACAGGTCCCGAAAAACTGTTTTTT
-,TRBJ2-7,-,TRBV6-5,CASPRDKLYEQYF,TGTGCCAGCCCACGGGACAAACTCTACGAGCAGTACTTC
-,TRBJ2-6,-,TRBV7-9,CARQDQSSGANVLTF,TGTGCCAGACAGGATCAAAGCTCTGGGGCCAACGTCCTGACTTTC
-,TRBJ1-4,-,TRBV4-3,CASSPVGLATNEKLFF,TGCGCCAGCAGCCCCGTGGGACTCGCAACTAATGAAAAACTGTTTTTT
-,TRBJ2-5,-,TRBV5-5,CASSPVADQETQYF,TGTGCCAGCAGCCCTGTCGCGGACCAAGAGACCCAGTACTTC
-,TRBJ2-5,-,TRBV7-3,CASSLNNQGETQYF,TGTGCCAGCAGCTTAAACAACCAGGGAGAGACCCAGTACTTC
-,TRBJ1-5,TRBD1,TRBV6-1,CASSEAGWGQGAQPQHF,TGTGCCAGCAGTGAAGCAGGTTGGGGACAGGGGGCCCAGCCCCAGCATTTT
-,TRBJ2-1,TRBD2,TRBV29-1,CSVRAGGQGNEQFF,TGCAGCGTAAGAGCGGGAGGGCAGGGCAATGAGCAGTTCTTC
-,TRBJ2-3,TRBD2,TRBV5-6,CASSIGTSDSWGTDTQYF,TGTGCCAGCAGCATCGGGACTAGTGACTCCTGGGGCACAGATACGCAGTATTTT
-,TRBJ2-2,-,TRBV4-1,CASSQDEGRGYTGELFF,TGCGCCAGCAGCCAAGACGAGGGCAGGGGATACACCGGGGAGCTGTTTTTT
-,TRBJ2-6,-,TRBV6-2/TRBV6-3,CASSLDFSGANVLTF,TGTGCCAGCAGTTTAGACTTTTCTGGGGCCAACGTCCTGACTTTC
-,TRBJ2-2,-,TRBV5-8,CASSLTGLTTGELFF,TGTGCCAGCAGCTTAACAGGGCTTACCACCGGGGAGCTGTTTTTT
-,TRBJ2-5,TRBD2,TRBV5-1,CASSELAGDETQYF,TGCGCCAGCAGCGAACTAGCGGGAGACGAGACCCAGTACTTC
-,TRBJ2-3,-,TRBV27,CASRKPGLSDTQYF,TGTGCCAGCAGAAAACCGGGACTCTCAGATACGCAGTATTTT
-,TRBJ1-2,-,TRBV2,CASIHRADYGYTF,TGTGCCAGCATCCACAGGGCCGACTATGGCTACACCTTC
-,TRBJ1-1,TRBD1,TRBV19,CATERTGGRTEAFF,TGTGCCACTGAGCGGACAGGGGGCAGAACTGAAGCTTTCTTT
once,TRBJ2-7,-,TRBV3-1/TRBV3-2,CASSQLTTYEQYF,TGTGCCAGCAGCCAACTTACTACCTACGAGCAGTACTTC
-,TRBJ2-7,TRBD1,TRBV7-8,CASSLSSGTGNPYEQYF,TGTGCCAGCAGCTTATCTTCCGGGACAGGAAACCCCTACGAGCAGTACTTC
-,TRBJ1-6,-,TRBV30,CAFSGQPRTPLHF,TGTGCCTTCTCTGGCCAACCTCGTACACCCCTCCACTTT
-,TRBJ1-2,-,TRBV27,CASKVGVGGYTF,TGTGCCAGCAAAGTAGGGGTTGGCGGCTACACCTTC
-,TRBJ1-6,-,TRBV15,CATSSWRNNSPLHF,TGTGCCACCAGCAGCTGGAGGAACAATTCACCCCTCCACTTT
few,TRBJ1-2,-,TRBV6-2/TRBV6-3,CASSFGLWGYTF,TGTGCCAGCAGTTTTGGGCTGTGGGGCTACACCTTC
-,TRBJ2-7,TRBD2,TRBV7-8,CASSLPPSLADSYEQYF,TGTGCCAGCAGCTTACCCCCCAGCCTAGCGGACTCCTACGAGCAGTACTTC